Listed below are T cell receptor beta chains from one sample, sequenced in a study of blood T cell repertoires in COVID-19. The protocol was immunoSEQ multiplex PCR, while the TCRdb copy is restricted to in-frame clones and leaves out a portion. The table shows about 270,000 clones, with roughly 84% occurring only once. Sequenced sample: peripheral blood. Receptor source: a woman under 30 with acute or convalescent COVID-19. Both conserved end residues are trimmed from each CDR3.

len	j_gene	v_gene	CDR3aa
12	TRBJ1-1	TRBV6-4	ASRAGVLNTEAF
13	TRBJ1-6	TRBV7-9	ASSSGQGQNSPLH
13	TRBJ2-7	TRBV5-1	ASSASGTSSHEQY
12	TRBJ2-1	TRBV6-2/TRBV6-3	ASSRDYSYNEQF
13	TRBJ2-7	TRBV6-2/TRBV6-3	ASSFGGTTNYEQY
12	TRBJ1-2	TRBV5-1	ASSSSRALTQPT
12	TRBJ1-4	TRBV4-2	ASSPGQGNEKLF
14	TRBJ2-7	TRBV6-2/TRBV6-3	ASSPLRSGSSYEQY
12	TRBJ2-3	TRBV5-6	ASSPWTNTDTQY
14	TRBJ2-4	TRBV5-1	ASKSVAGPIGNIQY
12	TRBJ2-3	TRBV29-1	SVEFVSYGDTQY
13	TRBJ2-1	TRBV6-5	ASSYGAGGDNEQF
12	TRBJ2-7	TRBV10-2	ASRMGQGIYEQY
12	TRBJ1-2	TRBV5-1	ASSSRGGLDGYT
11	TRBJ2-5	TRBV28	ASSLRQIETQY
10	TRBJ2-7	TRBV29-1	SVVLAGYEQY